Presented here are 15 T cell receptor beta chains from one specimen sequenced in a study of T cell responses to AZD1222 COVID-19 vaccine. The method was immunoSEQ multiplex PCR; TCRdb's version includes in-frame clones alone and lacks a portion of them. The data show approximately 140,000 clones, with roughly 93% seen just once and over 8.5% held by the top ten. Sequenced here: peripheral blood, sampled 28 days after the second AZD1222 dose. The receptors here all came from an adult who received the AZD1222 COVID-19 vaccine.

The chain employs TRBV3-1 (or the pseudogene TRBV3-2) and TRBJ1-1, with 7 bases lining up with TRBD1. Per the germline V gene, CDR1 is LGHDT and CDR2 is YNNKEL (reference sequence). This CDR3 is built from 15 residues. V dropped 4 bases and J dropped 4; count of bases not matched to a gene: 9. CDR3 bases: TGTGCCAGCAGCCTTACAGGGGTTGGGGCCACTGAAGCTTTCTTT. It is translated as CASSLTGVGATEAFF.

This sequence joins TRBV24-1 and TRBJ2-7; D may match TRBD1 or TRBD2 (5 bases each). The germline gives CDR1 KGHDR, CDR2 SFDVKD. Trimming took 7 bases from V and 3 from J, leaving 21 bases between them. The CDR3 spans 16 residues. This CDR3 reads CATRRVGRQGDYEQYV. The CDR3 DNA follows: TGTGCCACCAGGCGGGTGGGTCGCCAAGGGGACTACGAGCAGTACGTC.

This chain connects TRBV4-1 to TRBJ1-3; D not certain. Germline CDR1 and CDR2: MGHRA and YSYEKL. V dropped 2 bases and J dropped 4 bases, with 9 bases sitting between them. The CDR3 has 14 residues. CDR3 nucleotide sequence: TGCGCCAGCAGCCAAAACCCCTCCGGAAACACCATATATTTT. Its protein product is CASSQNPSGNTIYF.

The chain couples TRBV1 to TRBJ1-6; the D call of TRBD1 is as the table states it, not checked on the DNA. TRBV1 is annotated as a pseudogene. This CDR3 comprises 19 residues. CDR3 protein: CTSSQDLDRTIPGDSPLHF. DNA of the CDR3: TGCACCAGCAGCCAAGATTTGGACAGGACAATTCCGGGCGATTCACCCCTCCACTTT.

The chain carries TRBV5-1 and TRBJ2-1; D ambiguous. The CDR3 loop spans 15 amino acids. CDR1 and CDR2 from the germline V gene are SGHRS and YFSETQ. The germline V and J ends were trimmed by 1 base and 3 bases, with 11 bases remaining between them. DNA of the CDR3: TGCGCCAGCAGCTTGTGGGGTCCGGACTACAATGAGCAGTTCTTC. Encoded protein: CASSLWGPDYNEQFF.

The chain combines TRBV5-1 with TRBJ2-3; TRBD2 matches at 13 bases. This CDR3 has 15 amino acids. From germline, CDR1 is SGHRS and CDR2 YFSETQ. Unmatched junction bases numbered 5, after V lost 4 bases and J lost 6 bases. CDR3 sequence reads: CASSRTSGGADTQYF. In DNA form, the CDR3 reads TGCGCCAGCAGCCGGACTAGCGGGGGAGCTGATACGCAGTATTTT.

The rearrangement links TRBV30 to TRBJ1-5; perhaps TRBD1 as D (6 bases). With 0 bases removed from V and 3 bases from J, the gap between germline ends came to 12 bases. This CDR3 spans 15 amino acids. Germline CDR1 GTSNPN, CDR2 SVGIG (reference sequence). CDR3 bases: TGTGCCTGGAGTGTATTGGGGGCGATCAATCAGCCCCAGCATTTT. It specifies CAWSVLGAINQPQHF. The full variable domain, completed using reference TRBV30 and TRBJ1-5, is SQTIHQWPATLVQPVGSPLSLECTVEGTSNPNLYWYRQAAGRGLQLLFYSVGIGQISSEVPQNLSASRPQDRQFILSSKKLLLSDSGFYLCAWSVLGAINQPQHFGDGTRLSIL.

The V and J genes are TRBV21-1 and TRBJ2-1; the listed D gene, TRBD1, was not tested against the DNA. TRBV21-1 is marked as a pseudogene. CDR3 length: 20 amino acids. CDR3: CASSNTDPRPLAGSYNEQFF. In DNA, the CDR3 is TGTGCCAGCAGCAATACGGATCCCCGGCCTTTGGCAGGGTCCTACAATGAGCAGTTCTTC.

V and J are TRBV24-1 and TRBJ1-2; 8 bases line up with TRBD1. Germline trimming cut 4 bases from V and 3 bases from J; bases unmatched to any gene: 6. CDR3 length equals 15 residues. Germline CDR1 KGHDR, CDR2 SFDVKD. The CDR3 DNA reads TGTGCCACCAGTGACGACAGGGGTAATGACTATGGCTACACCTTC. Protein product: CATSDDRGNDYGYTF.

The J gene is TRBJ1-1, the V gene TRBV5-3; no definite D call. TRBV5-3 is annotated as an ORF whose role is uncertain. The CDR3 runs 16 residues. The V gene lost 5 bases and the J gene lost 4 bases, with 21 bases spanning the gap. CDR3 region: CARSVNWGRPSTEAFF. The CDR3 DNA is TGTGCCAGAAGTGTGAACTGGGGAAGGCCGAGCACTGAAGCTTTCTTT.

V is TRBV7-8 and J is TRBJ2-3, with 9 bases aligning to TRBD2. CDR3 length equals 15 residues. Germline-derived CDR1 and CDR2 are SGHVS and FQNEAQ. The CDR3 region has the DNA TGTGCAGCTTCGAGGAGCGGGGGGTTCACAGATACGCAGTATTTT. This translates into CAASRSGGFTDTQYF.

The rearrangement joins TRBV19 to TRBJ1-4; D possibly corresponds to TRBD1 (5 bases). The V gene lost 7 bases and the J gene lost 5 bases, with 14 bases spanning the gap. The germline V gene encodes CDR1 LNHDA and CDR2 SQIVND (reference sequence). The CDR3 is 14 amino acids. The CDR3 sequence: CASITDSSNEKLFF. The DNA for the CDR3 is TGTGCCAGTATCACCGACAGTTCCAATGAAAAACTGTTTTTT.

The V and J genes are TRBV7-2 and TRBJ1-2; TRBD1 matches 8 bases. Germline CDR1 reads SGHTA; CDR2 reads FQGNSA. The CDR3 is 15 amino acids. Losses at the gene ends were 1 base for V and 4 bases for J; bases not matched to a gene: 5. CDR3 in amino acids: CASSLGGQGGYGYTF. The CDR3 DNA follows: TGTGCCAGCAGCTTAGGAGGACAGGGCGGCTATGGCTACACCTTC.

The chain couples TRBV10-1 to TRBJ1-1, with D unclear. With 7 bases removed from V and 7 bases from J, the gap between germline ends came to 16 bases. The CDR3 contains 13 residues. Germline CDR1 and CDR2: WNHNN and SYGVQD (reference sequence). The CDR3 sequence: CASIAGVIVEAFF. The CDR3 nucleotides read TGCGCCAGCATTGCGGGTGTGATCGTTGAAGCTTTCTTT.

The genes are TRBV9 and TRBJ2-1, with 11 bases that match TRBD2. Germline CDR1 and CDR2: SGDLS and YYNGEE. The ends lost 0 bases at V and 6 bases at J; junction bases unmatched: 8. This CDR3 is 17 amino acids long. CDR3 residues: CASSVGGSGGAVNEQFF. In nucleotides, the CDR3 is TGTGCCAGCAGCGTAGGCGGTAGCGGGGGGGCGGTCAATGAGCAGTTCTTC.